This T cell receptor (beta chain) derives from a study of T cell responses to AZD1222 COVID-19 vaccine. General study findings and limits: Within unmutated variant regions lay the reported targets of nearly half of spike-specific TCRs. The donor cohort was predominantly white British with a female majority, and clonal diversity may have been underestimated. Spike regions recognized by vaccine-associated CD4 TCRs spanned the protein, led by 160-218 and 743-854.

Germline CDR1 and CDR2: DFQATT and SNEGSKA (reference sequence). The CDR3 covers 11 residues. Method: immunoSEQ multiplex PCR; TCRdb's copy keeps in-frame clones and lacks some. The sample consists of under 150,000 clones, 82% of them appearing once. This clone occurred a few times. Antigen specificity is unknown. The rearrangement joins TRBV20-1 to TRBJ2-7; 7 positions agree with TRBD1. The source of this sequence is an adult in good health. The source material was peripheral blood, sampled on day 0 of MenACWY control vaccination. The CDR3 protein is CSARTGSKGAV. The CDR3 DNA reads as TGCAGTGCTAGAACAGGGTCTAAGGGGGCCGTC.